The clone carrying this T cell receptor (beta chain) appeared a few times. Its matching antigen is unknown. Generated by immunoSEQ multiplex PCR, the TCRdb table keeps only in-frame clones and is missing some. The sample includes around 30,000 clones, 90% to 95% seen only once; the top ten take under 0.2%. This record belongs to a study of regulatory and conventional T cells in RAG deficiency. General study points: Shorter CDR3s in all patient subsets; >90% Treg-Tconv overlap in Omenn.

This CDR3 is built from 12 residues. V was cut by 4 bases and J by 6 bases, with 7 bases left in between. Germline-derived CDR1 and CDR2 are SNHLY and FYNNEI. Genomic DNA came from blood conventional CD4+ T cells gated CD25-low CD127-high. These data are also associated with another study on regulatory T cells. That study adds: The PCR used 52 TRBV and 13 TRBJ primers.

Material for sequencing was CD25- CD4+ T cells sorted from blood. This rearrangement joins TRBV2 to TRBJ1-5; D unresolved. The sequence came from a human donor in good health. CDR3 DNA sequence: TGTGCCAGCAGTGGAGAGGTTCAGCCCCAGCATTTT. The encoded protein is CASSGEVQPQHF.